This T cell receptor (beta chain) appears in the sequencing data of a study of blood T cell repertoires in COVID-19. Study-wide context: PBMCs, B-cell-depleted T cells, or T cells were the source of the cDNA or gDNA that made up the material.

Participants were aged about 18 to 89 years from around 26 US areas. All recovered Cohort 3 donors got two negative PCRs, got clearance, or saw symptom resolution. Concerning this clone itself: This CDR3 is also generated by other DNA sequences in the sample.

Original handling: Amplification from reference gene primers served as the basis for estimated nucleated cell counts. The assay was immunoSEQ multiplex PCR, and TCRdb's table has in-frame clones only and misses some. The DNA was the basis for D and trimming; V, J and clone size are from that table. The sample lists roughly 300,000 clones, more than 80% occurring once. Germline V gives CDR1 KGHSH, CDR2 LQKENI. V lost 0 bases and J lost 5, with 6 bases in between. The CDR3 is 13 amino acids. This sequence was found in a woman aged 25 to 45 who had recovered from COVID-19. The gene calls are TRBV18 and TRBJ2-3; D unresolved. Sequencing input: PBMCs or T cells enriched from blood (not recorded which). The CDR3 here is CASSPPSKDTQYF. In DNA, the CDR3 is TGTGCCAGCTCACCACCTAGTAAAGATACGCAGTATTTT.